The 32 T cell receptor beta chains in this list originate from one sample, sequenced in a study of graft-versus-host responses after intestinal transplantation. Using immunoSEQ multiplex PCR, the repertoire was profiled, and TCRdb retains in-frame clones only, with some absent. The repertoire holds fewer than 120,000 clones, 80% to 95% seen once, with roughly 0.5% in the top ten. The antigens these receptors bind are not known. This specimen was unstimulated CD8+ T cells sorted from spleen or lymph node cells, taken before intestinal transplant. The receptors derive from a human donor who received an intestinal transplant.

The chain combines TRBV19 with TRBJ2-1; D is unresolved. V gave up 1 base and J gave up 15 bases, with 16 bases separating them. Germline V gene data show CDR1 as LNHDA and CDR2 as SQIVND (reference sequence). The CDR3 consists of 13 residues. CDR3 DNA: TGTGCCAGTAGTATAGGTCTCACATCCCAACTGTTCTTC. Translation gives CASSIGLTSQLFF.

With regard to this clone: At the DNA level, this CDR3 is encoded by other sequences in the same sample as well. This sequence joins TRBV19 and TRBJ1-1; D remains unclear. The germline V gene has CDR1 LNHDA and CDR2 SQIVND (reference sequence). The germline V and J ends were trimmed by 3 bases and 1 base, with 6 bases remaining between them. The CDR3 length is 13 residues. The CDR3 bases are TGTGCCAGTAGTATTGGAGGGAACACTGAAGCTTTCTTT. It encodes CASSIGGNTEAFF. The whole variable domain, filled in from reference TRBV19 and TRBJ1-1, reads DGGITQSPKYLFRKEGQNVTLSCEQNLNHDAMYWYRQDPGQGLRLIYYSQIVNDFQKGDIAEGYSVSREKKESFPLTVTSAQKNPTAFYLCASSIGGNTEAFFGQGTRLTVV.

The genes are TRBV30 and TRBJ2-3; tentatively, D is TRBD1 (6 bases). The germline V gene encodes CDR1 GTSNPN and CDR2 SVGIG (reference sequence). The length of the CDR3 is 16 residues. The V gene lost 5 bases and the J gene lost 3 bases, with 21 bases spanning the gap. In DNA, the CDR3 is TGTGCCTGGGGTCTTGGAGCGCGAGGGGGTACAGATACGCAGTATTTT. Encoded protein: CAWGLGARGGTDTQYF.

The gene calls are TRBV4-1 and TRBJ2-7; the D gene could be TRBD1 or TRBD2 (6 bases each). This CDR3 is built from 15 residues. The V and J ends lost 1 base and 4 bases respectively, with 14 bases between them. Germline values: CDR1 MGHRA, CDR2 YSYEKL. CDR3 protein: CASSQASGGGYEQYF. CDR3 nucleotides: TGCGCCAGCAGCCAAGCCTCAGGAGGGGGATACGAGCAGTACTTC.

This rearrangement joins TRBV29-1 to TRBJ2-1; D unresolved. Trimming removed 1 base from V and 0 bases from J, with 7 bases in between. CDR1 is SQVTM, CDR2 ANQGSEA, per germline. The CDR3 has 14 residues. The CDR3: CSVEGRLSYNEQFF. CDR3 bases: TGCAGCGTTGAAGGGCGGCTCTCCTACAATGAGCAGTTCTTC.

The genes are TRBV4-1 and TRBJ2-3, with TRBD2 matching over 12 bases. Germline values: CDR1 MGHRA, CDR2 YSYEKL. The trim removed 1 base at V and 5 bases at J, leaving 7 bases unmatched. The CDR3 covers 17 residues. CDR3 bases: TGCGCCAGCAGCCAAGGACCAACTAGCGGGAGGTTAGATACGCAGTATTTT. Protein sequence: CASSQGPTSGRLDTQYF.

The chain has TRBV13 and TRBJ2-7; 8 nucleotides line up with TRBD2. CDR1 is PRHDT, CDR2 FYEKMQ, per germline (reference sequence). The CDR3 is made up of 13 amino acids. V gave up 3 bases and J gave up 5 bases; unmatched junction bases: 3. The CDR3 DNA reads TGTGCCAGCAGCTTCCCGGGGGGGAACGAGCAGTACTTC. Amino acid sequence: CASSFPGGNEQYF.

The gene calls are TRBV19 and TRBJ2-1; 10 bases fit TRBD1. Looked up from germline, CDR1 is LNHDA and CDR2 is SQIVND (reference sequence). The V and J ends lost 2 bases and 6 bases, in that order; junction bases with no gene match: 10. The length of the CDR3 is 17 residues. This CDR3 is CASSILGGTGDGNEQFF. The CDR3 nucleotides read TGTGCCAGTAGTATATTAGGAGGGACAGGGGACGGCAATGAGCAGTTCTTC.

The rearrangement uses TRBV6-5 and TRBJ2-1; unclear D gene. This CDR3 is built from 13 residues. Trimming left V 6 bases short and J 6 bases short, with 12 bases between. Germline loops: CDR1 MNHEY, CDR2 SVGAGI. CDR3: CASRGIDPNEQFF. The CDR3 bases are TGTGCCAGCAGAGGAATTGATCCCAATGAGCAGTTCTTC.

The rearrangement uses TRBV5-1 and TRBJ2-7; maybe TRBD1 (6 bases). CDR3 length: 13 amino acids. V was trimmed by 3 bases and J by 3 bases, leaving 10 bases between them. Germline loops: CDR1 SGHRS, CDR2 YFSETQ. In DNA, the CDR3 is TGCGCCAGCAGCTACTCGACAGGCTACGAGCAGTACTTC. It yields the protein CASSYSTGYEQYF.

V is TRBV5-6 and J is TRBJ1-2, with D uncertain. Trimming took off 1 base at V and 0 bases at J, with 10 bases between the two ends. CDR3 length: 15 amino acids. From germline, CDR1 is SGHDT and CDR2 YYEEEE. The CDR3 bases are TGTGCCAGCAGCTTGTGGGGAACACCTAACTATGGCTACACCTTC. It codes for CASSLWGTPNYGYTF.

The chain employs TRBV13 and TRBJ2-6; possibly TRBD1 or TRBD2 for D (5 bases each). Trimming took 3 bases from V and 2 from J, leaving 8 bases between them. The CDR3 contains 15 residues. Per the germline V gene, CDR1 is PRHDT and CDR2 is FYEKMQ (reference sequence). The DNA of the CDR3 is TGTGCCAGCAGCTTGGGGACCCCTGGGGCCAACGTCCTGACTTTC. Its translation is CASSLGTPGANVLTF.

A few counts support this clone. The chain couples TRBV12-5 to TRBJ1-2; D is unresolved. The CDR3 totals 12 residues. Trimming shortened V by 6 bases and J by 8 bases, and 13 bases separated the two germline ends. Germline-derived CDR1 and CDR2 are LGHNT and FRNRAP. Written as DNA, the CDR3 is TGTGCTAGTGGGGCCAAGGAATACGGCTACACCTTC. Its translation: CASGAKEYGYTF. The entire variable domain, with the rest obtained from reference TRBV12-5 and TRBJ1-2, is as follows: DARVTQTPRHKVTEMGQEVTMRCQPILGHNTVFWYRQTMMQGLELLAYFRNRAPLDDSGMPKDRFSAEMPDATLATLKIQPSEPRDSAVYFCASGAKEYGYTFGSGTRLTVV.

The chain joins TRBV9 to TRBJ2-3; no reliable D call. The germline V gene has CDR1 SGDLS and CDR2 YYNGEE. The V end lost 4 bases, the J end lost 2 bases, and 5 bases lay between the germline ends. The CDR3 runs to 12 residues. The CDR3 DNA reads as TGTGCCAGCAGCATTTACACAGATACGCAGTATTTT. Translation gives CASSIYTDTQYF.

V and J are TRBV28 and TRBJ2-1; D unresolved. CDR1 is MDHEN, CDR2 SYDVKM, per germline. V gave up 3 bases and J gave up 0 bases, with 9 bases separating them. The CDR3 sequence is 15 residues long. This chain's CDR3 is CASSFTKSSYNEQFF. The CDR3, as DNA: TGTGCCAGCAGTTTTACGAAGTCCTCCTACAATGAGCAGTTCTTC.

This clone was seen just once. V and J are TRBV7-9 and TRBJ1-1; D perhaps matches TRBD1 (6 bases). The V gene lost 4 bases and the J gene lost 8 bases, with 26 bases spanning the gap. CDR1 is SEHNR, CDR2 FQNEAQ, per germline (reference sequence). This CDR3 has 17 amino acids. In nucleotides, the CDR3 is TGTGCCAGCAGCTCCCAGAGCTCAGGGGCGGGGGACTTCGAAGCTTTCTTT. It translates to CASSSQSSGAGDFEAFF.

This sequence joins TRBV4-1 and TRBJ1-4; TRBD1 aligns across 9 bases. The CDR3 runs 16 residues. The V gene end was trimmed by 3 bases and the J gene end by 5 bases; junction bases not matched to a gene: 7. CDR1 and CDR2 from the germline V gene are MGHRA and YSYEKL. DNA of the CDR3: TGCGCCAGCAGCCATGAACGGACAGGGGTGAATGAAAAACTGTTTTTT. Its translation is CASSHERTGVNEKLFF.

This sequence joins TRBV7-6 and TRBJ2-4; 8 nucleotides match TRBD2. Germline CDR1 is SGHVS and CDR2 is FNYEAQ. The CDR3 extends over 15 amino acids. V lost 3 bases and J lost 2; bases outside the gene matches: 3. CDR3 protein: CASSLGLDPKNIQYF. The CDR3 bases are TGTGCCAGCAGCTTGGGACTAGATCCCAAAAACATTCAGTACTTC.

The chain combines TRBV10-3 with TRBJ2-1; 10 bases align to TRBD2. The germline V gene has CDR1 ENHRY and CDR2 SYGVKD. The CDR3 runs to 15 residues. Losses at the gene ends were 8 bases for V and 5 bases for J; bases not matched to a gene: 9. This CDR3 reads CAIGSGRPINNEQFF. DNA for the CDR3: TGTGCCATCGGTAGCGGGAGGCCCATAAACAATGAGCAGTTCTTC.

This chain joins TRBV27 and TRBJ2-1; 11 bases match TRBD2. CDR3 length equals 17 residues. Germline lookup yields CDR1 MNHEY and CDR2 SMNVEV (reference sequence). The junction had 14 bases not matched to a gene; V was cut back by 8 bases and J by 5 bases. Written as DNA, the CDR3 is TGTGCCAGCGGACTCTTATTAGCGGGAGGGCCGGACAATGAGCAGTTCTTC. It translates to CASGLLLAGGPDNEQFF.

The J gene is TRBJ2-1, the V gene TRBV11-2; D uncertain. Trimming took 5 bases from V and 5 from J, leaving 4 bases between them. This CDR3 contains 11 residues. The germline V gene has CDR1 SGHAT and CDR2 FQNNGV. For the CDR3, the DNA is TGTGCCAGCAGCCGAGACAATGAGCAGTTCTTC. Protein: CASSRDNEQFF.

The chain combines TRBV18 with TRBJ2-1; TRBD2 matches at 9 bases. With V trimmed by 4 bases and J by 7 bases, 8 bases remained unmatched. The germline gives CDR1 KGHSH, CDR2 LQKENI. This CDR3 contains 15 residues. CDR3 residues: CASSLGASGKNEQFF. The DNA for the CDR3 is TGTGCCAGCTCACTGGGGGCTAGCGGGAAGAATGAGCAGTTCTTC.

This clone showed up just once. The genes are TRBV18 and TRBJ1-2, with 8 bases identical to TRBD1. The CDR3 is 17 residues long. CDR1 KGHSH and CDR2 LQKENI come from the germline V gene. J lost 8 bases, V lost 1 base, and 15 bases had no gene match. As DNA, the CDR3 is TGTGCCAGCTCACCACAGGACAGGGAAATTTCGTCGTACGGCTACACCTTC. This gives the protein CASSPQDREISSYGYTF.

The CDR3 nucleotides are TGTGCCAGTAGTATAACTAGCGGGAGCAATGAGCAGTTCTTC. Its protein is CASSITSGSNEQFF. The chain has TRBV19 and TRBJ2-1; the match to TRBD2 covers 11 bases. The germline CDR1 and CDR2 sequences are LNHDA and SQIVND (reference sequence). The CDR3 is 14 residues long. Trimming removed 2 bases from V and 6 bases from J; junction bases left unmatched: 0.

J is TRBJ2-2 and V is TRBV13; a weak D match, TRBD2 (6 bases). The CDR3 contains 16 residues. The germline V gene encodes CDR1 PRHDT and CDR2 FYEKMQ (reference sequence). The V end was cut by 5 bases, the J end by 1 base, with 14 bases between. The CDR3 region is CASSRHGSENTGELFF. The CDR3, as DNA: TGTGCCAGCAGCCGTCACGGGAGCGAGAACACCGGGGAGCTGTTTTTT.

The V gene is TRBV9, the J gene TRBJ2-3; TRBD2 aligns across 7 bases. V dropped 2 bases and J dropped 4; count of bases not matched to a gene: 7. Looked up from germline, CDR1 is SGDLS and CDR2 is YYNGEE. This CDR3 is built from 15 residues. The chain's CDR3 is CASSVGGGQSDTQYF. The CDR3 bases are TGTGCCAGCAGCGTTGGGGGAGGGCAGTCAGATACGCAGTATTTT.

The chain recombines TRBV5-1 with TRBJ1-5, with a tentative D call TRBD1 (5 bases). V shed 3 bases and J shed 7 bases, with 14 bases lying between them. The CDR3 sequence is 14 residues long. Per germline, CDR1 SGHRS and CDR2 YFSETQ. Here the CDR3 reads CASSSGAGRQPQHF. The CDR3 DNA reads as TGCGCCAGCAGCTCGGGCGCAGGGAGACAGCCCCAGCATTTT.

This clone turned up a few times. The chain couples TRBV9 to TRBJ2-3, with 12 positions matching TRBD2. Germline V lookup: CDR1 SGDLS, CDR2 YYNGEE. This CDR3 spans 18 amino acids. The J segment lost 6 bases and the V segment lost 4 bases, leaving 15 bases of the junction unmatched. In DNA form, the CDR3 reads TGTGCCAGCAGCCCCTCGGGCCGGCTAGCGGGAGGGTGGGATACGCAGTATTTT. Translated, it gives CASSPSGRLAGGWDTQYF.

For the CDR3, the DNA is TGTGCCAGCTCACTCTCCGAGACAGGGGTTCCTGAAGCTTTCTTT. Amino acid sequence: CASSLSETGVPEAFF. The rearrangement joins TRBV18 to TRBJ1-1; TRBD1 aligns across 8 bases. Germline assignment: CDR1 KGHSH and CDR2 LQKENI. Trimming cost V 4 bases and J 6 bases; bases outside gene matches: 10. The CDR3 loop spans 15 amino acids.

This clone occurred once. J is TRBJ2-7 and V is TRBV11-2, with D uncertain. Germline CDR1 and CDR2: SGHAT and FQNNGV. The CDR3 runs to 14 residues. Trimming shortened V by 4 bases and J by 2 bases, and 12 bases separated the two germline ends. The CDR3 protein is CASSSPAAPYEQYF. CDR3 coding DNA: TGTGCCAGCAGCTCCCCAGCAGCACCCTACGAGCAGTACTTC.

This sequence joins TRBV19 and TRBJ2-1; D perhaps matches TRBD2 (6 bases). Trimming pared 6 bases from V and 6 bases from J, leaving 9 bases between. The CDR3 has 12 residues. The germline V gene has CDR1 LNHDA and CDR2 SQIVND (reference sequence). The CDR3 nucleotides are TGTGCCAGTAGGGAGGGCGGCAATGAGCAGTTCTTC. Translation gives CASREGGNEQFF.

The chain combines TRBV11-2 with TRBJ2-7, with D possibly matching TRBD1 (5 bases). Germline CDR1 SGHAT, CDR2 FQNNGV. This CDR3 contains 13 residues. Trimming shortened V by 3 bases and J by 6 bases, and 12 bases separated the two germline ends. The DNA for the CDR3 is TGTGCCAGCAGCTTGATCCCAGGGCCCGAGCAGTACTTC. This encodes CASSLIPGPEQYF.